The sequence of this T cell receptor beta chain was determined in a study of T cells in Graves' hyperthyroidism and ophthalmopathy. The study defined stable Graves' hyperthyroidism as no ophthalmopathy progression within 18 months. The hyperthyroidism was newly diagnosed and had lasted under 2 months; the patients were aged 18 to 65. This CDR3 is 14 amino acids long. The germline V gene encodes CDR1 MNHEY and CDR2 SVGEGT. The V end was cut by 8 bases, the J end by 4 bases, with 17 bases between. Study-level findings and limits: Ophthalmopathy was separated from stable hyperthyroidism by a 13 V-J model.

This clonotype was recorded many times. Its antigen is not known. Amplification of TCR beta CDR3 regions was performed using RNA transcripts as template. A set of HTBI primers served as the primers for a first-round RT-PCR of the TCR CDR3. TCRdb re-called the multiplex PCR reads with MiXCR, one entry per CDR3 protein. The profile shows some 760,000 distinct CDR3 sequences, approximately 15% of them singletons. The V and J genes are TRBV6-2 or TRBV6-3 and TRBJ1-2; a possible D gene is TRBD1 (6 bases). Material: blood. The TCR originated in a woman aged 18-30 years with Graves' hyperthyroidism. Here the CDR3 reads CASLKTGRFYGYTF. CDR3 in DNA: TGTGCCAGCCTGAAGACAGGACGATTCTATGGCTACACCTTC.